Following are 10 T cell receptor beta chains from one sample sequenced in a study of response to subunit inactivated influenza vaccine. TCRdb used MiXCR to reprocess the RT-PCR reads, holding one entry per CDR3 protein. The table lists about 800,000 distinct CDR3 sequences, 21% of them singletons, with more than 8.5% in the top ten. Sequenced here: PBMCs from blood, sampled 5 to 6 days after vaccination. The receptors were sampled from a middle-aged man who received an inactivated influenza vaccine.

The chain has TRBV29-1 and TRBJ1-2; D might be TRBD1 (5 bases). CDR1 and CDR2 (germline): SQVTM, ANQGSEA. CDR3 length: 14 amino acids. CDR3: CRAGSGTGPYGYTF. The CDR3, as DNA: TGCAGAGCTGGTTCCGGGACCGGACCCTATGGCTACACCTTC.

This clonotype turned up a few times. The chain combines TRBV4-3 with TRBJ2-2; maybe TRBD2 (5 bases). The CDR3 is made up of 17 amino acids. Germline V gene lookup returns CDR1 LGHNA and CDR2 YSLEER. Trimming cost V 7 bases and J 5 bases, with 23 bases left between them. In DNA form, the CDR3 reads TGCGCCAGCACCCGATCCACCCCCGGATCGGGGACCGGGGAGCTGTTTTTT. This translates into CASTRSTPGSGTGELFF.

This chain links TRBV5-1 with TRBJ2-1, with a tentative D call TRBD2 (6 bases). V dropped 0 bases and J dropped 0 bases, with 19 bases sitting between them. The CDR3 consists of 19 residues. CDR1 is SGHRS, CDR2 YFSETQ, per germline. CDR3 in amino acids: CASSLGAGGPLSSYNEQFF. The CDR3 DNA reads as TGCGCCAGCAGCTTGGGCGCCGGGGGTCCCTTAAGCTCCTACAATGAGCAGTTCTTC.

The V call is TRBV18, the J call TRBJ1-2; no clear D. The CDR3 length is 13 residues. V lost 8 bases to trimming and J lost 2 bases, with 12 bases between them. Per the germline V gene, CDR1 is KGHSH and CDR2 is LQKENI. This CDR3 is CASALDRNYGYTF. The CDR3 DNA sequence: TGTGCCAGCGCATTAGACCGAAACTATGGCTACACCTTC.

The V and J genes are TRBV5-1 and TRBJ2-1; 10 nucleotides align to TRBD2. Germline-derived CDR1 and CDR2 are SGHRS and YFSETQ. V was clipped by 3 bases and J by 9 bases; unmatched bases: 3. The CDR3 extends over 13 amino acids. Written as DNA, the CDR3 is TGCGCCAGCAGCTCCGGGACTAGCGTTGAGCAGTTCTTC. This codes for CASSSGTSVEQFF.

This chain connects TRBV7-8 to TRBJ2-1, with D possibly being TRBD1 (6 bases). Germline CDR1 reads SGHVS; CDR2 reads FQNEAQ. V shed 0 bases and J shed 8 bases, with 11 bases lying between them. The CDR3 consists of 14 residues. CDR3 nucleotides: TGTGCCAGCAGCTTAGCTATGAAGGGGGATGAGCAGTTCTTC. Protein product: CASSLAMKGDEQFF.

This chain links TRBV7-2 with TRBJ1-4; maybe TRBD1 (6 bases). The CDR3 consists of 15 residues. Trimming pared 5 bases from V and 5 bases from J, leaving 15 bases between. Germline V gives CDR1 SGHTA, CDR2 FQGNSA. The CDR3 loop reads CASSPRTESNEKLFF. The DNA for the CDR3 is TGTGCCAGCAGCCCCCGGACAGAAAGCAATGAAAAACTGTTTTTT.

This clonotype was recorded many times. This chain joins TRBV9 and TRBJ2-3, with D possibly matching TRBD2 (6 bases). Germline values: CDR1 SGDLS, CDR2 YYNGEE. The CDR3 runs to 14 residues. V gave up 6 bases and J gave up 0 bases, with 11 bases separating them. CDR3 amino acids: CASTRDFSTDTQYF. CDR3 coding DNA: TGTGCCAGCACCCGGGACTTTAGCACAGATACGCAGTATTTT.

This clonotype was seen at least ten times. The rearrangement uses TRBV12-3 or TRBV12-4 and TRBJ2-5, with TRBD2 matching over 13 bases. The ends lost 8 bases at V and 5 bases at J; junction bases unmatched: 8. The CDR3 contains 15 residues. CDR3 sequence: CASRTSGGISETQYF. CDR3 DNA sequence: TGTGCCAGCCGGACTAGCGGGGGAATTTCGGAGACCCAGTACTTC.

A few counts support this clonotype. The V and J genes are TRBV20-1 and TRBJ2-7; D might be TRBD1 or TRBD2, each matching 6 bases. Deletions cut 6 bases from V and 4 bases from J, with 16 bases between. Germline V CDR1 and CDR2: DFQATT, SNEGSKA (reference sequence). CDR3 length equals 13 residues. CDR3 protein: CSARGQTRYEQYF. The CDR3 bases are TGCAGTGCCCGGGGGCAGACCAGATACGAGCAGTACTTC.